This is a list of T cell receptor beta chains from one sample in a study of T cell responses to AZD1222 COVID-19 vaccine. Sequencing used immunoSEQ multiplex PCR; TCRdb keeps in-frame clones, though not all of them. Of roughly 100,000 clones in the sample, more than 70% were seen once. The sample here was peripheral blood, taken on day 0 of AZD1222 vaccination. These receptor sequences come from an adult in good health. Each CDR3 is given with its conserved first and last residue. The D gene is left open where the match is weak. Only part of the rows carry a size: once, few, many, or a class if the clone is expanded.

TRBV6-5	NA	NA	TRBJ1-1	TGTGCCAGCAGCGCCCGCCTCGGGGGCTGGGCTTTCTTT	CASSARLGGWAFF
TRBV7-2	NA	many	TRBJ1-6	TGTGCCAGCAGCCTGGGCGTCGGGAATTCACCCCTCCACTTT	CASSLGVGNSPLHF
TRBV7-3	TRBD2	NA	TRBJ2-3	TGTGCCAGCAGCTTAAGCGGGACTAGCGGGGGCACAGATACGCAGTATTTT	CASSLSGTSGGTDTQYF
TRBV19	TRBD1	NA	TRBJ1-2	TGTGCCAGTAGTATCGGACAGGGGCTCGGGTATGGCTACACCTTC	CASSIGQGLGYGYTF
TRBV6-5	TRBD1	NA	TRBJ1-1	TGTGCCAGCCATTCGGACAGGGCTGGCACTGAAGCTTTCTTT	CASHSDRAGTEAFF
TRBV7-3	NA	once	TRBJ2-1	TGTGCCAGCAGCGATGGGACAACTCCAGGGTATGAGCAGTTCTTC	CASSDGTTPGYEQFF
TRBV5-1	NA	NA	TRBJ2-3	TGCGCCAGCAGCTTGGACCCTAGCACAGATACGCAGTATTTT	CASSLDPSTDTQYF
TRBV19	NA	NA	TRBJ1-6	TGTGCCAGTAGTGCCCCCACTAACCTGGGGTATTCACCCCTCCACTTT	CASSAPTNLGYSPLHF
TRBV6-4	TRBD1	NA	TRBJ1-4	TGTGCCAGCAGCCCGGACAGGGGTGAAAAACTGTTTTTT	CASSPDRGEKLFF
TRBV7-9	NA	NA	TRBJ1-1	TGTGCCAGCAGCACCTCAATAAACGCCGAGGAAGCTTTCTTT	CASSTSINAEEAFF